Following are 24 T cell receptor beta chains from one sample sequenced in a study of OX40 agonist ivuxolimab in advanced cancers. Sequencing was performed with immunoSEQ multiplex PCR; in TCRdb, only in-frame clones are kept and a portion is missing. The table lists some 45,000 clones, roughly 79% of them singletons, with 6.5% to 9.5% in the top ten. This sample comprised CD4+ or CD8+ T cells sorted from blood, obtained in a trial of the OX40 agonist ivuxolimab. These receptors originate from an adult with an advanced solid tumor such as melanoma, head and neck, liver or kidney cancer.

This chain uses TRBV18 with TRBJ1-4; D gene ambiguous. The CDR3 covers 15 residues. Trimming shortened V by 6 bases and J by 0 bases, and 11 bases separated the two germline ends. Germline CDR1 reads KGHSH; CDR2 reads LQKENI. The CDR3 DNA sequence: TGTGCCAGCTCCACCCGCTCCTCAACTAATGAAAAACTGTTTTTT. It yields the protein CASSTRSSTNEKLFF.

The rearrangement uses TRBV10-1 and TRBJ2-7, with D possibly being TRBD1 or TRBD2 (6 bases each). Trimming took off 1 base at V and 3 bases at J, with 10 bases between the two ends. Per the germline V gene, CDR1 is WNHNN and CDR2 is SYGVQD (reference sequence). The length of the CDR3 is 14 residues. CDR3 sequence (DNA): TGCGCCAGCAGTGAGTTCGGGGGCGGCTACGAGCAGTACTTC. It codes for CASSEFGGGYEQYF.

This clone appeared a single time. J is TRBJ2-1 and V is TRBV7-2; 9 bases agree with TRBD2. Germline V gene lookup returns CDR1 SGHTA and CDR2 FQGNSA. The CDR3 is 15 residues long. J gave up 5 bases and V 2 bases, and 4 bases lay outside the gene matches. CDR3 amino acids: CASSLSSGRHNEQFF. In DNA form, the CDR3 reads TGTGCCAGCAGCTTAAGTAGCGGGAGACACAATGAGCAGTTCTTC.

The V gene is TRBV6-5, the J gene TRBJ2-3, with 7 bases identical to TRBD1. Per germline, CDR1 MNHEY and CDR2 SVGAGI. The junction had 1 base not matched to a gene; V was cut back by 5 bases and J by 5 bases. CDR3 size: 12 residues. The DNA for the CDR3 is TGTGCCAGCAGTCGACAGGGAGATACGCAGTATTTT. It codes for CASSRQGDTQYF.

The rearrangement joins TRBV5-1 to TRBJ1-1, with D perhaps TRBD1 (5 bases). The CDR3 loop spans 15 amino acids. Germline V CDR1 and CDR2: SGHRS, YFSETQ. Trimming cost V 5 bases and J 0 bases, with 14 bases left between them. DNA for the CDR3: TGCGCCAGCAGGATAAGGGGCTTCATGAACACTGAAGCTTTCTTT. It specifies CASRIRGFMNTEAFF.

This clone was observed a single time. The V and J genes are TRBV14 and TRBJ2-1; D might be TRBD2 (6 bases). The CDR3 is 14 amino acids. The V gene's germline CDR1 is SGHDN and CDR2 FVKESK. V shed 4 bases and J shed 6 bases, with 13 bases lying between them. As DNA, the CDR3 is TGTGCCAGCAGCCCTTCCTCTAGCGCCAATGAGCAGTTCTTC. Amino acid sequence: CASSPSSSANEQFF.

V gene TRBV7-6 combines with J gene TRBJ2-5; D gene uncertain. V lost 2 bases and J 4 bases, leaving 2 bases between the germline ends. CDR3 length equals 11 residues. CDR1 is SGHVS and CDR2 is FNYEAQ in the germline V gene. CDR3 sequence reads: CASSLTETQYF. Written as DNA, the CDR3 is TGTGCCAGCAGCTTAACAGAGACCCAGTACTTC.

At least ten counts were recorded for this clone. The J gene is TRBJ2-7, the V gene TRBV11-2; a possible D gene is TRBD1 (5 bases). The CDR3 has 14 residues. Germline CDR1 SGHAT, CDR2 FQNNGV. Trimming pared 4 bases from V and 2 bases from J, leaving 12 bases between. CDR3 DNA sequence: TGTGCCAGCAGCTCCCTCAGGGCGCCCTACGAGCAGTACTTC. Amino acids: CASSSLRAPYEQYF.

V is TRBV6-1 and J is TRBJ2-5, with TRBD2 matching over 11 bases. Trimming cost V 4 bases and J 1 base; bases outside gene matches: 5. This CDR3 contains 16 residues. CDR1 MNHNS and CDR2 SASEGT come from the germline V gene. Here the CDR3 DNA reads TGTGCCAGCAGTGGAGGACTAGCGGGTCGCCAAGAGACCCAGTACTTC. Encoded protein: CASSGGLAGRQETQYF.

The V gene is TRBV11-2, the J gene TRBJ1-1; D uncertain. V dropped 3 bases and J dropped 5 bases, with 16 bases sitting between them. This CDR3 is built from 15 residues. Germline V gene data show CDR1 as SGHAT and CDR2 as FQNNGV. In DNA form, the CDR3 reads TGTGCCAGCAGCTTTTCTGGAGCTGGATTGACTGAAGCTTTCTTT. This encodes CASSFSGAGLTEAFF.

This sequence joins TRBV30 and TRBJ2-1, with 13 bases aligning to TRBD2. Trimming at V came to 1 base and at J to 7 bases, leaving 7 bases not matched to a gene. The CDR3 totals 16 residues. Germline lookup yields CDR1 GTSNPN and CDR2 SVGIG (reference sequence). The CDR3 DNA reads TGTGCCTGGAGTGACGGACTAGCGGGAGTTGGGAATGAGCAGTTCTTC. This gives the protein CAWSDGLAGVGNEQFF. The complete variable domain, with remaining parts taken from reference TRBV30 and TRBJ2-1, reads SQTIHQWPATLVQPVGSPLSLECTVEGTSNPNLYWYRQAAGRGLQLLFYSVGIGQISSEVPQNLSASRPQDRQFILSSKKLLLSDSGFYLCAWSDGLAGVGNEQFFGPGTRLTVL.

The gene calls are TRBV5-4 and TRBJ1-2; no reliable D call. The CDR3 has 12 residues. CDR1 is SGHNT, CDR2 YYREEE, per germline (reference sequence). CDR3 protein: CAIPADPYGYTF. The CDR3 DNA sequence: TGTGCTATCCCCGCCGATCCTTATGGCTACACCTTC.

The chain combines TRBV29-1 with TRBJ1-1; D not resolved. Trimming removed 1 base at V and 5 bases at J, with 2 bases between. The CDR3 loop spans 10 amino acids. Looked up from germline, CDR1 is SQVTM and CDR2 is ANQGSEA. The CDR3 nucleotides are TGCAGCGTTGAAGGGACTGAAGCTTTCTTT. Translated: CSVEGTEAFF.

The rearrangement joins TRBV9 to TRBJ2-3, with 8 nucleotides matching TRBD2. Trimming at V came to 0 bases and at J to 7 bases, leaving 10 bases not matched to a gene. This CDR3 is 16 amino acids long. The germline CDR1 and CDR2 sequences are SGDLS and YYNGEE. The CDR3 loop is CASSVGSSGSGYTQYF. CDR3 nucleotides: TGTGCCAGCAGCGTAGGATCTAGCGGGTCGGGGTATACGCAGTATTTT.

This sequence joins TRBV5-1 and TRBJ1-2; D possibly corresponds to TRBD1 (5 bases). The V gene lost 2 bases and the J gene lost 10 bases, with 12 bases spanning the gap. Germline CDR1 is SGHRS and CDR2 is YFSETQ. The length of the CDR3 is 12 residues. The CDR3 protein is CASSFGTGVYTF. CDR3 nucleotide sequence: TGCGCCAGCAGCTTCGGGACCGGGGTCTACACCTTC.

This clone was picked up one time. CDR3 DNA: TGTGCCAGCGGACAGTTGGGCTCCTACAATGAGCAGTTCTTC. Its protein product is CASGQLGSYNEQFF. The gene calls are TRBV25-1 and TRBJ2-1, with a weak D call TRBD1 (6 bases). CDR1 and CDR2 (germline): MGHDK, SYGVNS. V was cut by 8 bases and J by 0 bases, with 11 bases left in between. The CDR3 contains 14 residues.

The gene calls are TRBV9 and TRBJ2-7; 9 nucleotides match TRBD1. Germline lookup yields CDR1 SGDLS and CDR2 YYNGEE. This CDR3 is 15 amino acids long. V trimming: 0 bases; J trimming: 0 bases; junction bases outside the gene matches: 1. The DNA of the CDR3 is TGTGCCAGCAGCGTAGGGGGACAGGGCTCCTACGAGCAGTACTTC. It encodes CASSVGGQGSYEQYF.

This clone showed up just a few times. The chain joins TRBV5-1 to TRBJ1-5; no reliable D call. CDR1 is SGHRS, CDR2 YFSETQ, per germline. The germline V and J ends were trimmed by 0 bases and 7 bases, with 14 bases remaining between them. The CDR3 runs 15 residues. The CDR3 sequence is CASSLAGVVGQPQHF. The CDR3 DNA follows: TGCGCCAGCAGCTTGGCCGGGGTAGTAGGCCAGCCCCAGCATTTT.

The rearrangement uses TRBV25-1 and TRBJ2-2; the match to TRBD2 covers 8 bases. With 0 bases clipped from V and 6 bases from J, the junction kept 6 bases outside the gene matches. Per the germline V gene, CDR1 is MGHDK and CDR2 is SYGVNS. The CDR3 extends over 16 amino acids. The CDR3 coding sequence is TGTGCCAGCAGTGAATACGGGAGGGGAAACCCCGGGGAGCTGTTTTTT. It is translated as CASSEYGRGNPGELFF. The entire variable domain, with the rest obtained from reference TRBV25-1 and TRBJ2-2, is as follows: EADIYQTPRYLVIGTGKKITLECSQTMGHDKMYWYQQDPGMELHLIHYSYGVNSTEKGDLSSESTVSRIRTEHFPLTLESARPSHTSQYLCASSEYGRGNPGELFFGEGSRLTVL.

The table lists this clone with a count of one. The V and J genes are TRBV7-6 and TRBJ2-1; the match to TRBD2 covers 8 bases. Germline-derived CDR1 and CDR2 are SGHVS and FNYEAQ. This CDR3 has 17 residues. J lost 4 bases, V lost 0 bases, and 8 bases had no gene match. CDR3 in amino acids: CASSLAPSGGLYNEQFF. The CDR3 nucleotides are TGTGCCAGCAGCTTAGCGCCCAGCGGGGGCCTTTACAATGAGCAGTTCTTC. Together with reference TRBV7-6 and TRBJ2-1, the CDR3 gives the full variable domain: GAGVSQSPRYKVTKRGQDVALRCDPISGHVSLYWYRQALGQGPEFLTYFNYEAQQDKSGLPNDRFSAERPEGSISTLTIQRTEQRDSAMYRCASSLAPSGGLYNEQFFGPGTRLTVL.

The genes are TRBV7-8 and TRBJ2-4; D is uncertain. The CDR3 contains 14 residues. Germline V gene lookup returns CDR1 SGHVS and CDR2 FQNEAQ. Trimming removed 5 bases at V and 1 base at J, with 9 bases between. The CDR3, as DNA: TGTGCCAGCAGCCCGTTGGGGGCCAAAAACATTCAGTACTTC. Amino acid sequence: CASSPLGAKNIQYF.

This chain connects TRBV2 to TRBJ2-5; 12 bases fit TRBD2. The CDR3 has 15 amino acids. The germline V gene encodes CDR1 SNHLY and CDR2 FYNNEI. Trimming cost V 7 bases and J 2 bases; bases outside gene matches: 5. Written as DNA, the CDR3 is TGTGCCAGCACTAGGACTAGCGGGGTTCAAGAGACCCAGTACTTC. It codes for CASTRTSGVQETQYF. Filled out from reference TRBV2 and TRBJ2-5, the complete variable domain reads EPEVTQTPSHQVTQMGQEVILRCVPISNHLYFYWYRQILGQKVEFLVSFYNNEISEKSEIFDDQFSVERPDGSNFTLKIRSTKLEDSAMYFCASTRTSGVQETQYFGPGTRLLVL.

J is TRBJ1-1 and V is TRBV5-1; weak D call: TRBD1 (6 bases). The CDR3 is 15 residues long. Trimming stripped 4 bases from V and 5 bases from J, with 18 bases between. In germline, CDR1 is SGHRS, CDR2 YFSETQ. The CDR3 DNA reads TGCGCCAGCAGCGGAGACGGGGGCCGTTGGACTGAAGCTTTCTTT. It encodes CASSGDGGRWTEAFF.

In this sample, this clone turned up once. CDR3 sequence: CASSIKAGEGFGEQYF. The DNA of the CDR3 is TGTGCCAGTAGTATCAAAGCGGGAGAAGGTTTCGGCGAGCAGTACTTC. V is TRBV19 and J is TRBJ2-7; 8 nucleotides line up with TRBD2. V shed 3 bases, J shed 6 bases, and the junction held 13 bases outside the gene matches. The CDR3 is 16 residues long. Germline V lookup: CDR1 LNHDA, CDR2 SQIVND (reference sequence).